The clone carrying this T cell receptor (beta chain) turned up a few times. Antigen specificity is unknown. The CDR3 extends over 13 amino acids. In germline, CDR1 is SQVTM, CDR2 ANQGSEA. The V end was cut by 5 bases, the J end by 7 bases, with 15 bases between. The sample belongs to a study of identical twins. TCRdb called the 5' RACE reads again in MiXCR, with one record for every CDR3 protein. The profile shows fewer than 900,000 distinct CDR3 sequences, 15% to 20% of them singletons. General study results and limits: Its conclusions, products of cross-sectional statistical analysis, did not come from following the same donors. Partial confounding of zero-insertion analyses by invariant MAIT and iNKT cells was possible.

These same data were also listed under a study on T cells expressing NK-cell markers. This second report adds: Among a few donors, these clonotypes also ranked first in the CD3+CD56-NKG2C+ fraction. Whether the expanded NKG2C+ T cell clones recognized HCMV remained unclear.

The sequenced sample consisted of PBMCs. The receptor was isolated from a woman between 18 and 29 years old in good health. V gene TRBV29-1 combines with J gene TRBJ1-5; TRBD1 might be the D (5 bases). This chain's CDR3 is CSVLVQGYQPQHF. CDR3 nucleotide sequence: TGCAGCGTTTTAGTGCAGGGATACCAGCCCCAGCATTTT.